Below are 19 T cell receptor beta chains sequenced from a single sample in a study of Ad26.COV2.S vaccination and SARS-CoV-2 variants. The sample's treatment: around 19 received Ad26.COV2.S at low or high dose, single or two shots; 5 received placebo; per-sample allocation not given. Samples came from day 63 after the first vaccine or placebo injection. Generated by immunoSEQ multiplex PCR, the TCRdb table keeps only in-frame clones and is missing some. The table includes over 300,000 clones, about 80% detected once. This sample comprised peripheral blood, obtained in a trial of Ad26.COV2.S vaccine versus placebo. The origin of the receptors is a person aged 18-65 years who received the Ad26.COV2.S COVID-19 vaccine or a placebo.

The chain joins TRBV28 to TRBJ2-7, with a possible D match to TRBD2 (5 bases). The length of the CDR3 is 12 residues. V lost 4 bases to trimming and J lost 9 bases, with 13 bases between them. Germline V gene lookup returns CDR1 MDHEN and CDR2 SYDVKM. The CDR3 region is CASSSDFLGQYF. The DNA for the CDR3 is TGTGCCAGCAGTTCGGACTTCCTGGGGCAGTACTTC.

The rearrangement joins TRBV4-1 to TRBJ1-6; no reliable D call. Germline V CDR1 and CDR2: MGHRA, YSYEKL. This CDR3 is 17 amino acids long. Trimming shortened V by 1 base and J by 7 bases, and 17 bases separated the two germline ends. The CDR3 DNA reads TGCGCCAGCAGCCAAGCTGACGTGCTCACGAGAAATTCACCCCTCCACTTT. Encoded protein: CASSQADVLTRNSPLHF.

This clone showed up just once. CDR3 amino acids: CASKTGGGDEQYF. The DNA for the CDR3 is TGTGCCAGTAAAACAGGGGGTGGCGACGAGCAGTACTTC. V and J are TRBV25-1 and TRBJ2-7; 8 bases map to TRBD1. The CDR3 is 13 residues long. V dropped 9 bases and J dropped 5; count of bases not matched to a gene: 9. Germline V gives CDR1 MGHDK, CDR2 SYGVNS.

The rearrangement uses TRBV19 and TRBJ1-1; D uncertain. CDR3 length: 13 amino acids. V was shortened by 7 bases and J by 5 bases, with 14 bases between the two germline ends. Germline CDR1 and CDR2: LNHDA and SQIVND (reference sequence). CDR3 coding DNA: TGTGCCAGTAAGGGCCAGTACCAAACTGAAGCTTTCTTT. Its translation: CASKGQYQTEAFF.

The chain carries TRBV7-2 and TRBJ2-3; D perhaps matches TRBD2 (6 bases). Looked up from germline, CDR1 is SGHTA and CDR2 is FQGNSA. Trimming removed 5 bases from V and 6 bases from J, with 18 bases in between. The CDR3 consists of 15 residues. The CDR3 DNA reads TGTGCCAGCAGCCCTGGTAGGGGAGGCGGGGATACGCAGTATTTT. This encodes CASSPGRGGGDTQYF.

This chain uses TRBV12-3 or TRBV12-4 with TRBJ1-2; D uncertain. This CDR3 region has 13 residues. The germline V and J ends were trimmed by 8 bases and 5 bases, with 15 bases remaining between them. Here the CDR3 reads CASSVTPPYGYTF. The CDR3 region has the DNA TGTGCCAGCTCAGTTACCCCCCCTTATGGCTACACCTTC.

The chain couples TRBV11-2 to TRBJ1-1, with D perhaps matching TRBD1 (5 bases). The CDR3 consists of 16 residues. V lost 0 bases to trimming and J lost 1 base, with 12 bases between them. The germline gives CDR1 SGHAT, CDR2 FQNNGV. The CDR3 is CASSLDQGRGNTEAFF. DNA for the CDR3: TGTGCCAGCAGCTTAGATCAAGGTAGGGGGAACACTGAAGCTTTCTTT.

The gene calls are TRBV14 and TRBJ1-4; TRBD1 aligns across 7 bases. Germline V gene sequence: CDR1 SGHDN, CDR2 FVKESK. The CDR3 sequence is 16 residues long. Trimming took 2 bases from V and 4 from J; bases not matched to a gene: 7. In nucleotides, the CDR3 is TGTGCCAGCAGCCAAAGGGAAAGGGGGCTTAATGAAAAACTGTTTTTT. Residues: CASSQRERGLNEKLFF.

The rearrangement uses TRBV19 and TRBJ2-2, with 8 bases fitting TRBD1. The CDR3 is 15 amino acids. Trimming took 5 bases from V and 6 from J; bases not matched to a gene: 8. Germline V gives CDR1 LNHDA, CDR2 SQIVND (reference sequence). The DNA of the CDR3 is TGTGCCAGTAGTGACTCTTGGACAGGGCCCGGGGAGCTGTTTTTT. It codes for CASSDSWTGPGELFF.

V is TRBV11-3 and J is TRBJ2-3, with 14 bases lining up with TRBD2. Germline V gene lookup returns CDR1 SGHNT and CDR2 YENEEA. V lost 1 base and J lost 0; bases outside the gene matches: 9. This CDR3 spans 20 amino acids. The CDR3 is CASSLGGLAGAFSSTDTQYF. The CDR3 region has the DNA TGTGCCAGCAGCTTAGGGGGACTAGCGGGGGCATTTTCTAGCACAGATACGCAGTATTTT. Filled out from reference TRBV11-3 and TRBJ2-3, the complete variable domain reads EAGVVQSPRYKIIEKKQPVAFWCNPISGHNTLYWYLQNLGQGPELLIRYENEEAVDDSQLPKDRFSAERLKGVDSTLKIQPAELGDSAVYLCASSLGGLAGAFSSTDTQYFGPGTRLTVL.

V gene TRBV2 combines with J gene TRBJ1-1, with 8 bases that match TRBD1. Germline lookup yields CDR1 SNHLY and CDR2 FYNNEI. V shed 5 bases, J shed 5 bases, and the junction held 10 bases outside the gene matches. The CDR3 length is 15 residues. CDR3 sequence reads: CASSIRTGRGTEAFF. Written as DNA, the CDR3 is TGTGCCAGCAGTATACGGACAGGGCGCGGTACTGAAGCTTTCTTT.

This chain connects TRBV5-6 to TRBJ2-5; 8 nucleotides match TRBD2. Trimming removed 1 base from V and 5 bases from J; junction bases left unmatched: 13. Per germline, CDR1 SGHDT and CDR2 YYEEEE. The CDR3 extends over 17 amino acids. CDR3 amino acids: CASSLIRRGAFRETQYF. CDR3 nucleotide sequence: TGTGCCAGCAGCTTGATCAGGCGGGGGGCTTTTCGGGAGACCCAGTACTTC. The full variable domain, in which reference TRBV5-6 and TRBJ2-5 provide the parts outside the CDR3, is DAGVTQSPTHLIKTRGQQVTLRCSPKSGHDTVSWYQQALGQGPQFIFQYYEEEERQRGNFPDRFSGHQFPNYSSELNVNALLLGDSALYLCASSLIRRGAFRETQYFGPGTRLLVL.

This clone was observed once. The chain couples TRBV18 to TRBJ2-5; D gene uncertain. V lost 4 bases and J lost 2, with 8 bases in between. CDR1 KGHSH and CDR2 LQKENI come from the germline V gene. The CDR3 loop spans 13 amino acids. The CDR3 is CASSRALQETQYF. CDR3 in DNA: TGTGCCAGCTCACGGGCCTTACAAGAGACCCAGTACTTC.

The V call is TRBV6-2 or TRBV6-3, the J call TRBJ2-7; the match to TRBD2 covers 8 bases. The V gene end was trimmed by 2 bases and the J gene end by 4 bases; junction bases not matched to a gene: 7. The V gene's germline CDR1 is MNHEY and CDR2 SVGEGT. CDR3 size: 15 residues. CDR3 residues: CASSYGLARTYEQYF. CDR3 sequence (DNA): TGTGCCAGCAGTTACGGACTAGCAAGGACATACGAGCAGTACTTC.

The rearrangement joins TRBV4-3 to TRBJ2-3; TRBD2 is a possible D gene (5 bases). CDR3 length: 14 amino acids. Per the germline V gene, CDR1 is LGHNA and CDR2 is YSLEER. Trimming removed 3 bases at V and 6 bases at J, with 13 bases between. CDR3 loop: CASSQSEQRDTQYF. CDR3 nucleotides: TGCGCCAGCAGCCAGAGCGAGCAGCGGGATACGCAGTATTTT.

The rearrangement links TRBV11-1 to TRBJ2-1; D remains ambiguous. The germline V and J ends were trimmed by 8 bases and 4 bases, with 6 bases remaining between them. The CDR3 totals 11 residues. The germline V gene encodes CDR1 SGHAT and CDR2 FQDESV (reference sequence). The CDR3 reads CASLLYNEQFF. In DNA, the CDR3 is TGTGCCAGCCTACTTTACAATGAGCAGTTCTTC.

The J gene is TRBJ2-1, the V gene TRBV5-1, with 8 nucleotides matching TRBD1. V lost 0 bases, J lost 6 bases, and 5 bases stayed unmatched. The CDR3 spans 15 residues. Germline CDR1 and CDR2: SGHRS and YFSETQ. CDR3 DNA: TGCGCCAGCAGCTTGGCTCAGGGGGCGGTCAATGAGCAGTTCTTC. Translating it yields CASSLAQGAVNEQFF.

The chain joins TRBV6-5 to TRBJ2-7; D call uncertain. The CDR3 is made up of 13 amino acids. V was trimmed by 0 bases and J by 5 bases, leaving 8 bases between them. Germline CDR1 and CDR2: MNHEY and SVGAGI. This CDR3 reads CASSYSGQHEQYF. The CDR3 region has the DNA TGTGCCAGCAGTTACTCGGGCCAACACGAGCAGTACTTC.

The chain links TRBV3-1 (or the pseudogene TRBV3-2) to TRBJ2-1; tentative D call: TRBD2 (6 bases). The V gene lost 8 bases and the J gene lost 6 bases, with 14 bases spanning the gap. In germline, CDR1 is LGHDT, CDR2 YNNKEL (reference sequence). The CDR3 loop spans 13 amino acids. The DNA for the CDR3 is TGTGCCAGCGCCGAAATTAGCGGCAATGAGCAGTTCTTC. Residues: CASAEISGNEQFF.